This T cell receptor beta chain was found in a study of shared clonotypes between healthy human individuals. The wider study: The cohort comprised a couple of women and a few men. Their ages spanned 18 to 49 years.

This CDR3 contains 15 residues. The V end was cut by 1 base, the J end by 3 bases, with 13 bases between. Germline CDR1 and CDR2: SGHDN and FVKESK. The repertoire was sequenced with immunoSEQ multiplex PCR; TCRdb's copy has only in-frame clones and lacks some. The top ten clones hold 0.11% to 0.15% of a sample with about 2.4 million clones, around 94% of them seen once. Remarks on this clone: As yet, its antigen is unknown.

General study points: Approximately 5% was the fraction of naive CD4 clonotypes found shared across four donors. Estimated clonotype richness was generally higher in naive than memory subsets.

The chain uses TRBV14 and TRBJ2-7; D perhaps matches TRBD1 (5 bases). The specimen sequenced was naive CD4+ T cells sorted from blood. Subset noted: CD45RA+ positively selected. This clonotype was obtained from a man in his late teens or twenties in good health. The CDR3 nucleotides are TGTGCCAGCAGCCAAGGTCCCAGGGCTGGCTACGAGCAGTACTTC. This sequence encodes CASSQGPRAGYEQYF.